This T cell receptor (beta chain) was sequenced in a study of shared clonotypes between healthy human individuals. Remarks on this clone: Its antigen is still unknown.

Original handling: ImmunoSEQ yielded junction-only sequences lacking quality scores, so filtering differed. Here immunoSEQ multiplex PCR was the method, and the copy in TCRdb shows in-frame clones only, minus some. That table gives V, J and clone size, and the DNA gave D and trimming. This repertoire shows under 2,500,000 clones, 95% found once; its top ten account for roughly 0.13%. J lost 7 bases, V lost 2 bases, and 4 bases had no gene match. CDR3 length equals 14 residues. In germline, CDR1 is MGHRA, CDR2 YSYEKL. Study-level points and caveats: Sequencing of the sorted subsets was shown by rarefaction to be incomplete despite large depth. In general, naive subsets displayed greater estimated richness than memory subsets did.

The sequencing input was naive CD4+ T cells sorted from blood. Subset specified: CD45RA+ positively selected. The origin of this receptor is a man between 18 and 35 years old in good health. V usage is TRBV4-1 and J usage is TRBJ2-5; 10 nucleotides align to TRBD2. CDR3 protein: CASSQLAGERTQYF. For the CDR3, the DNA is TGCGCCAGCAGCCAACTAGCGGGAGAAAGGACCCAGTACTTC.